This passage covers 11 T cell receptor beta chains from one sample sequenced in a study of T cells after yellow fever vaccination. Each CDR3 protein gets one entry after TCRdb re-called the 5' RACE reads with MiXCR. The profile covers 400,000 to 650,000 distinct CDR3 sequences, with 21% appearing a single time and roughly a sixth taken by the ten largest. Material: PBMCs, obtained roughly 20 days after the first yellow fever vaccination. All receptors derive from a man younger than 35 who received the YFV17D yellow fever vaccine.

This clonotype was counted between two and nine times. The gene calls are TRBV4-2 and TRBJ2-3; no clear D. Trimming left V 0 bases short and J 2 bases short, with 6 bases between. The CDR3 length is 14 residues. Germline V CDR1 and CDR2: LGHNA, YNFKEQ. CDR3 sequence reads: CASSQDRTTDTQYF. As DNA, the CDR3 is TGTGCCAGCAGCCAAGATAGGACCACAGATACGCAGTATTTT.

This clonotype was counted a few times. This chain joins TRBV12-3 or TRBV12-4 and TRBJ1-6; tentative D call: TRBD1 (5 bases). This CDR3 has 14 amino acids. Trimming took 6 bases from V and 4 from J, leaving 10 bases between them. The CDR3 sequence is CASSGGGYNSPLHF. In DNA, the CDR3 is TGTGCCAGCAGCGGGGGGGGATATAATTCACCCCTCCACTTT.

V and J are TRBV7-2 and TRBJ2-1, with 7 bases identical to TRBD2. Germline CDR1 is SGHTA and CDR2 is FQGNSA. CDR3 size: 15 residues. V was clipped by 4 bases and J by 3 bases; unmatched bases: 6. This CDR3 reads CASSWQVAGYNEQFF. The CDR3 DNA is TGTGCCAGCAGCTGGCAGGTAGCGGGCTACAATGAGCAGTTCTTC.

This chain uses TRBV7-2 with TRBJ1-3; D is uncertain. This CDR3 comprises 12 residues. CDR1 SGHTA and CDR2 FQGNSA come from the germline V gene. Trimming shortened V by 5 bases and J by 4 bases, and 6 bases separated the two germline ends. This CDR3 reads CASSTQGNTIYF. CDR3 coding DNA: TGTGCCAGCAGCACTCAGGGAAACACCATATATTTT.

This clonotype was observed a few times. This chain links TRBV5-1 with TRBJ2-3; D is unclear. CDR1 is SGHRS, CDR2 YFSETQ, per germline. Trimming stripped 0 bases from V and 2 bases from J, with 10 bases between. The CDR3 consists of 15 residues. In nucleotides, the CDR3 is TGCGCCAGCAGCTTGGTGGTGGGGATCACAGATACGCAGTATTTT. Protein sequence: CASSLVVGITDTQYF. The variable domain in full, completed from reference TRBV5-1 and TRBJ2-3, reads KAGVTQTPRYLIKTRGQQVTLSCSPISGHRSVSWYQQTPGQGLQFLFEYFSETQRNKGNFPGRFSGRQFSNSRSEMNVSTLELGDSALYLCASSLVVGITDTQYFGPGTRLTVL.

The chain combines TRBV6-2 or TRBV6-3 with TRBJ2-5; 8 bases fit TRBD1. This CDR3 region has 15 residues. Losses at the gene ends were 2 bases for V and 5 bases for J; bases not matched to a gene: 7. Germline lookup yields CDR1 MNHEY and CDR2 SVGEGT. The CDR3 reads CASSYQKTGDETQYF. The CDR3 nucleotides read TGTGCCAGCAGTTACCAAAAGACAGGGGATGAGACCCAGTACTTC.

This clonotype occurred a few times. The chain employs TRBV12-3 or TRBV12-4 and TRBJ1-5; D gene unclear. The CDR3 loop spans 15 amino acids. The ends were cut back, 6 bases at V and 5 bases at J, with 17 bases in the middle. The CDR3 loop is CASSSVAGAYQPQHF. CDR3 nucleotides: TGTGCCAGCAGCTCCGTAGCGGGAGCCTATCAGCCCCAGCATTTT.

This clonotype was seen a few times. The J gene is TRBJ1-2, the V gene TRBV4-3; 7 bases are shared with TRBD1. Per the germline V gene, CDR1 is LGHNA and CDR2 is YSLEER. The V segment lost 0 bases and the J segment 4 bases; nucleotides outside the gene matches: 5. There are 15 residues in the CDR3. CDR3 coding DNA: TGCGCCAGCAGCCAAGAGGCAGGGGGGGGCTATGGCTACACCTTC. This encodes CASSQEAGGGYGYTF.

The chain carries TRBV6-5 and TRBJ1-5; no clear D. The germline CDR1 and CDR2 sequences are MNHEY and SVGAGI. Trimming shortened V by 2 bases and J by 4 bases, and 9 bases separated the two germline ends. The CDR3 sequence is 14 residues long. CDR3 coding DNA: TGTGCCAGCAGTTACATCAGCTGGAATCAGCCCCAGCATTTT. It yields the protein CASSYISWNQPQHF.

There are a few counts of this clonotype. The DNA for the CDR3 is TGTGCCAGCAGCTACGATGACAGGGCCAACGAAAAACTGTTTTTT. This encodes CASSYDDRANEKLFF. V gene TRBV7-9 combines with J gene TRBJ1-4; TRBD1 aligns across 7 bases. Germline trimming cut 4 bases from V and 8 bases from J; bases unmatched to any gene: 10. This CDR3 contains 15 residues. Germline V gene lookup returns CDR1 SEHNR and CDR2 FQNEAQ (reference sequence).

The V and J genes are TRBV24-1 and TRBJ2-3; 7 bases line up with TRBD2. Germline lookup yields CDR1 KGHDR and CDR2 SFDVKD. Losses at the gene ends were 10 bases for V and 2 bases for J; bases not matched to a gene: 8. The CDR3 loop spans 14 amino acids. CDR3 amino acids: CATAPGGITDTQYF. The DNA of the CDR3 is TGTGCCACGGCGCCCGGGGGGATCACAGATACGCAGTATTTT.